Listed below are T cell receptor beta chains from one sample, sequenced in a study of T cell changes during pregnancy in multiple sclerosis. The repertoire was sequenced with immunoSEQ multiplex PCR; TCRdb's copy has only in-frame clones and lacks some. The sample contains about 36,000 clones, 80% to 95% of which appear only once. Source material: PBMCs (not recorded whether the cells were cultured). All receptors derive from a female donor with multiple sclerosis, enrolled in a pregnancy study. CDR3s include the opening cysteine and the closing phenylalanine or tryptophan. The D gene is left open where the match is weak. Size values are once, few and many counts, or a class for expanded clones, and some rows have none.

J gene | clone size | D gene | V gene | CDR3 DNA | CDR3 protein
TRBJ2-2 | . | TRBD2 | TRBV2 | TGTGCCAGCAGTGCCGAGGGACTAGCAAGCACCGGGGAGCTGTTTTTT | CASSAEGLASTGELFF
TRBJ1-1 | . | . | TRBV13 | TGTGCCAGCAGCTCCCAAGGGGGGAACACTGAAGCTTTCTTT | CASSSQGGNTEAFF
TRBJ2-1 | . | TRBD2 | TRBV13 | TGTGCCAGCAGCCCCTGGGGGACTAGCGGGACCTACAATGAGCAGTTCTTC | CASSPWGTSGTYNEQFF
TRBJ1-1 | . | . | TRBV14 | TGTGCCAGCAGCCAAGAATGGGGGGCAGCCACTGAAGCTTTCTTT | CASSQEWGAATEAFF
TRBJ2-1 | . | . | TRBV7-9 | TGTGCCAGCAGCTTCAGGTCCGTTACGGGTGAGCAGTTCTTC | CASSFRSVTGEQFF
TRBJ2-7 | . | TRBD2 | TRBV5-1 | TGCGCCAGCAGCTCTTCTAGCGGCACCCCTTGGCAGTACTTC | CASSSSSGTPWQYF
TRBJ2-1 | . | TRBD2 | TRBV28 | TGTGCCAGCAGTGACGCGGGAGCCGGCGATGAGCAGTTCTTC | CASSDAGAGDEQFF
TRBJ1-1 | . | . | TRBV27 | TGTGCCAGCAGTTTATCGACTCGTCGGAACACTGAAGCTTTCTTT | CASSLSTRRNTEAFF
TRBJ1-4 | medium-sized | TRBD1 | TRBV4-1 | TGCGCCAGCAGCCATGTAGGTCGGGACAGGGGGAATGAAAAACTGTTTTTT | CASSHVGRDRGNEKLFF
TRBJ2-7 | . | TRBD1 | TRBV6-6 | TGTGCCAGCAGTTACCGGAGGACAGGGGAGTCTAGGGAGCAGTACTTC | CASSYRRTGESREQYF
TRBJ1-5 | . | . | TRBV10-3 | TGTGCCATCAGTGAAACAGGGAATCAGCCCCAGCATTTT | CAISETGNQPQHF
TRBJ2-3 | . | . | TRBV7-9 | TGTGCCAGCAGCCCCCAAGCAGATACGCAGTATTTT | CASSPQADTQYF
TRBJ2-7 | once | TRBD2 | TRBV10-3 | TGTGCCATCAGTGAGTCGAAAATAGCGGGGGACGAGCAGTACTTC | CAISESKIAGDEQYF
TRBJ2-1 | . | . | TRBV30 | TGTGCCTGGAGTCTAGCAGGGACCTGGGACAATGAGCAGTTCTTC | CAWSLAGTWDNEQFF
TRBJ1-1 | . | . | TRBV10-1 | TGCGCCAGCGCGAAAAGGGGCAGCACTGAAGCTTTCTTT | CASAKRGSTEAFF
TRBJ2-2 | . | . | TRBV28 | TGTGCCAGCAAGGAGGGCAGGGGGGCAGGGGAGCTGTTTTTT | CASKEGRGAGELFF
TRBJ2-2 | . | . | TRBV18 | TGTGCCAGCTCACCAAATTTAGGGAATACCGGGGAGCTGTTTTTT | CASSPNLGNTGELFF
TRBJ1-1 | . | . | TRBV11-2 | TGTGCCAGCAGCCAGCCCGACAGGAAGACGACTGAAGCTTTCTTT | CASSQPDRKTTEAFF
TRBJ2-5 | . | TRBD2 | TRBV6-5 | TGTGCCAGCAGTTACGCGGGAGCCCCCACCCAGTACTTC | CASSYAGAPTQYF
TRBJ2-1 | . | TRBD2 | TRBV2 | TGTGCCAGCAGGCCTTCTAGCGGAGATTACAATGAGCAGTTCTTC | CASRPSSGDYNEQFF
TRBJ2-7 | . | . | TRBV11-2 | TGTGCCAGCAGCTTTACCTGGGGGCCAGACGAGCAGTACTTC | CASSFTWGPDEQYF
TRBJ2-7 | once | TRBD1 | TRBV7-8 | TGTGCCAGCAGCTTAGTAGTAGGGGGCCAGAGGGACGAGCAGTACTTC | CASSLVVGGQRDEQYF
TRBJ2-1 | . | TRBD1 | TRBV5-1 | TGCGCCAGCAGCTTGCTTCCGACAGGGGGAGGCAATGAGCAGTTCTTC | CASSLLPTGGGNEQFF
TRBJ2-1 | once | . | TRBV4-2 | TGTGCCAGCAGCCAAGAGAGTAGGGGGCAGTTCTTC | CASSQESRGQFF
TRBJ1-4 | . | TRBD1 | TRBV2 | TGTGCCAGCAATAAGGACAGGGGGAATGAAAAACTGTTTTTT | CASNKDRGNEKLFF
TRBJ2-1 | . | TRBD1 | TRBV5-1 | TGCGCCAGCACTCGACAGGGTTTAGGCAATGAGCAGTTCTTC | CASTRQGLGNEQFF
TRBJ2-7 | once | TRBD1 | TRBV6-5 | TGTGCCAGCAGTGGGACAGGACTATCCTACGAGCAGTACTTC | CASSGTGLSYEQYF
TRBJ1-4 | . | TRBD1 | TRBV18 | TGTGCCAGCTCACCAATGGACAGGGCTGCAACTAATGAAAAACTGTTTTTT | CASSPMDRAATNEKLFF
TRBJ1-1 | . | TRBD1 | TRBV10-1 | TGCGCCAGCAGGGCAGGGGGCGCGGGCACTGAAGCTTTCTTT | CASRAGGAGTEAFF
TRBJ2-1 | . | . | TRBV28 | TGTGCCAGCAGTCTGGACTCGTCCTCCTACAATGAGCAGTTCTTC | CASSLDSSSYNEQFF
TRBJ1-1 | . | . | TRBV7-7 | TGTGCTAGCAGCCAAAACATGAACACTGAAGCTTTCTTT | CASSQNMNTEAFF
TRBJ2-1 | . | . | TRBV5-4 | TGTGCCAGCAGCTTGGGTTTTCAATACGATGAGCAGTTCTTC | CASSLGFQYDEQFF
TRBJ2-4 | . | . | TRBV5-6 | TGTGCCAGCAGCTTGGGGGCGGGTTTTAGCATTCAGTACTTC | CASSLGAGFSIQYF
TRBJ1-2 | . | . | TRBV10-3 | TGTGCCATCACGGACAGCCCCAACTATGGCTACACCTTC | CAITDSPNYGYTF
TRBJ1-5 | . | . | TRBV30 | TGTGCCTGGAGTGTACAAGGAGATCAGCCCCAGCATTTT | CAWSVQGDQPQHF
TRBJ1-3 | . | . | TRBV2 | TGTGCCAGCAGTGAAGCGCTCTCCGGACCGGGAAACACCATATATTTT | CASSEALSGPGNTIYF
TRBJ2-2 | . | . | TRBV25-1 | TGTGCCAGCAGTGAACTTGGGGGCTACACCGGGGAGCTGTTTTTT | CASSELGGYTGELFF
TRBJ2-3 | few | . | TRBV19 | TGTGCCAGTAGTTTAACCCAGGGACACACAGATACGCAGTATTTT | CASSLTQGHTDTQYF
TRBJ2-7 | . | TRBD1 | TRBV18 | TGTGCCAGCTCAGGACAGGAAATCTACGAGCAGTACTTC | CASSGQEIYEQYF
TRBJ2-1 | . | TRBD2 | TRBV4-3 | TGCGCCAGCAGCCAAGCGCTAGCGGGAGACAATGAGCAGTTCTTC | CASSQALAGDNEQFF
TRBJ2-5 | . | TRBD1 | TRBV10-3 | TGTGCCATCAGTGAAAAGTTTGGCAGGGGGAACGCGTTATGGGAGACCCAGTACTTC | CAISEKFGRGNALWETQYF
TRBJ2-7 | . | . | TRBV29-1 | TGCAGCGCCGCGGGTGGCATCCTGGACCCCTACGAGCAGTACTTC | CSAAGGILDPYEQYF
TRBJ1-3 | . | . | TRBV5-4 | TGTGCCAGCAGCTCCATCGACACCAGCTCTGGAAACACCATATATTTT | CASSSIDTSSGNTIYF
TRBJ1-2 | large | . | TRBV5-5 | TGTGCCAGCAGCTTAAGGGGACCCTATGGCTACACCTTC | CASSLRGPYGYTF
TRBJ2-3 | . | . | TRBV5-1 | TGCGCCAGCAGCCGACTCGCAGATACGCAGTATTTT | CASSRLADTQYF
TRBJ1-2 | . | . | TRBV12-5 | TGTGCTAGTGGTTTGGTACCGGGGAATTCAAATGGCTACACCTTC | CASGLVPGNSNGYTF
TRBJ2-7 | . | . | TRBV28 | TGTGCCAGCAGTTTTGGCGTCCTCTCAGAGCAGTACTTC | CASSFGVLSEQYF
TRBJ2-7 | once | TRBD2 | TRBV4-1 | TGCGCCAGCAGCCAAAAGACTAGCGGCTCCTACGAGCAGTACTTC | CASSQKTSGSYEQYF